The 23 T cell receptor beta chains presented below share a single source sample, sequenced in a study of T cells after yellow fever vaccination. Each CDR3 protein gets one entry after TCRdb re-called the 5' RACE reads with MiXCR. The table records under 600,000 distinct CDR3 sequences, roughly 14% of them present only once. The sample consisted of PBMCs, taken on the day of the yellow fever booster vaccination. The receptor set was obtained from a man aged 30 to 45 who received the YFV17D yellow fever vaccine.

The rearrangement links TRBV6-1 to TRBJ2-5; 13 nucleotides agree with TRBD2. V gave up 6 bases and J gave up 4 bases; unmatched junction bases: 5. Germline-derived CDR1 and CDR2 are MNHNS and SASEGT. This CDR3 contains 15 residues. This CDR3 is CASRRLAGGVETQYF. CDR3 bases: TGTGCCAGCAGGCGACTAGCGGGAGGTGTAGAGACCCAGTACTTC.

This clonotype was picked up a small number of times. The J gene is TRBJ2-1, the V gene TRBV24-1; D ambiguous. Trimming stripped 5 bases from V and 3 bases from J, with 13 bases between. CDR1 KGHDR and CDR2 SFDVKD come from the germline V gene. The CDR3 runs to 15 residues. The CDR3 spells CATSAGDIYYNEQFF. CDR3 DNA sequence: TGTGCCACCAGTGCAGGTGACATCTACTACAATGAGCAGTTCTTC.

In its sample, this clonotype was seen a few times. This rearrangement joins TRBV20-1 to TRBJ2-1; D is possibly TRBD1 (6 bases). This CDR3 has 14 amino acids. Germline values: CDR1 DFQATT, CDR2 SNEGSKA (reference sequence). With 0 bases removed from V and 6 bases from J, the gap between germline ends came to 12 bases. The CDR3 protein is CSAREGTGFNEQFF. The DNA for the CDR3 is TGCAGTGCTAGAGAGGGTACAGGGTTCAATGAGCAGTTCTTC.

This clonotype was counted many times. J is TRBJ2-7 and V is TRBV29-1, with a possible D match to TRBD1 (6 bases). V was trimmed by 5 bases and J by 0 bases, leaving 8 bases between them. The CDR3 runs 12 residues. Per the germline V gene, CDR1 is SQVTM and CDR2 is ANQGSEA. The CDR3 here is CSVLGGSYEQYF. CDR3 DNA: TGCAGCGTTTTAGGGGGCTCCTACGAGCAGTACTTC.

This clonotype was counted between two and nine times. This rearrangement joins TRBV20-1 to TRBJ2-4, with D perhaps matching TRBD1 or TRBD2 (5 bases each). The V end was cut by 4 bases, the J end by 4 bases, with 17 bases between. Per the germline V gene, CDR1 is DFQATT and CDR2 is SNEGSKA (reference sequence). This CDR3 has 15 residues. The CDR3 region is CSATGTQEPKNIQYF. The CDR3, as DNA: TGCAGTGCTACGGGGACGCAGGAACCAAAAAACATTCAGTACTTC.

The chain employs TRBV23-1 and TRBJ2-7, with 7 nucleotides matching TRBD1. TRBV23-1 is filed as an ORF, its function uncertain. The junction had 11 bases not matched to a gene; V was cut back by 0 bases and J by 6 bases. This CDR3 spans 16 amino acids. The chain's CDR3 is CASSQSLIEGAVEQYF. The CDR3 DNA follows: TGCGCCAGCAGTCAATCTCTTATTGAGGGGGCGGTCGAGCAGTACTTC.

This clonotype came up a few times. The V and J genes are TRBV9 and TRBJ2-7, with 10 bases matching TRBD2. CDR1 is SGDLS and CDR2 is YYNGEE in the germline V gene. The CDR3 is 15 residues long. The V segment lost 0 bases and the J segment 7 bases; nucleotides outside the gene matches: 7. The CDR3 DNA reads TGTGCCAGCAGCGTAGGACCTAGCGGGAGTAATGAGCAGTACTTC. It translates to CASSVGPSGSNEQYF.

The V gene is TRBV29-1, the J gene TRBJ1-1, with a possible D match to TRBD1 (5 bases). Trimming removed 4 bases at V and 5 bases at J, with 14 bases between. Per the germline V gene, CDR1 is SQVTM and CDR2 is ANQGSEA. The length of the CDR3 is 13 residues. This CDR3 reads CSVVGTPGTEAFF. In DNA form, the CDR3 reads TGCAGCGTTGTCGGGACCCCGGGGACTGAAGCTTTCTTT.

This clonotype was seen a handful of times. One end of the junction varies from germline; a read error may be responsible. V usage is TRBV5-1 and J usage is TRBJ2-4, with 9 bases matching TRBD1. The CDR3 contains 14 residues. The germline gives CDR1 SGHRS, CDR2 YFSETQ. CDR3 nucleotide sequence: TGCGCCAGCAGTTTGGGACCGGACAGGGGCATTCAGTACTTC. Amino acid sequence: CASSLGPDRGIQYF.

At least ten counts were recorded for this clonotype. The chain couples TRBV29-1 to TRBJ2-1, with TRBD2 matching 13 bases. J gave up 0 bases and V 2 bases, and 10 bases lay outside the gene matches. This CDR3 has 19 residues. The germline gives CDR1 SQVTM, CDR2 ANQGSEA. The CDR3 sequence is CSVERGLAGLTSSYNEQFF. The CDR3, as DNA: TGCAGCGTTGAACGGGGACTAGCGGGACTGACGAGCTCCTACAATGAGCAGTTCTTC.

The chain is built from TRBV30 and TRBJ1-1; D gene ambiguous. V was clipped by 3 bases and J by 4 bases, with 15 bases between them. The CDR3 runs 14 residues. Germline V gene lookup returns CDR1 GTSNPN and CDR2 SVGIG (reference sequence). The DNA for the CDR3 is TGTGCCTGGAGAGACCGGGCTCGAGCCACTGAAGCTTTCTTT. Residues: CAWRDRARATEAFF.

The chain couples TRBV12-3 or TRBV12-4 to TRBJ1-1; D is possibly TRBD1 (5 bases). The CDR3 consists of 16 residues. The V gene lost 10 bases and the J gene lost 1 base, with 22 bases spanning the gap. CDR3 sequence reads: CATEIGEGLQNTEAFF. CDR3 DNA: TGTGCCACCGAGATTGGAGAGGGACTGCAGAACACTGAAGCTTTCTTT.

The gene calls are TRBV27 and TRBJ2-3, with 14 bases aligning to TRBD2. This CDR3 contains 17 residues. CDR1 is MNHEY and CDR2 is SMNVEV in the germline V gene (reference sequence). J was trimmed by 3 bases and V by 5 bases; bases with no gene match: 7. The CDR3: CASSPGTSGRLTDTQYF. In DNA form, the CDR3 reads TGTGCCAGCAGTCCCGGGACTAGCGGGAGACTGACAGATACGCAGTATTTT.

The J gene is TRBJ2-3, the V gene TRBV4-2; TRBD1 matches at 8 bases. This CDR3 region has 17 residues. Germline lookup yields CDR1 LGHNA and CDR2 YNFKEQ. V was pared by 1 base and J by 1 base, with 7 bases of the junction left unmatched. The CDR3 region is CASSQGTGLSGTDTQYF. The CDR3 DNA sequence: TGTGCCAGCAGCCAAGGGACAGGGCTTAGTGGCACAGATACGCAGTATTTT.

This chain links TRBV12-3 or TRBV12-4 with TRBJ1-6, with D unclear. The CDR3 length is 14 residues. Trimming cost V 7 bases and J 8 bases, with 15 bases left between them. CDR3 amino acids: CASNVGSPYSPLHF. As DNA, the CDR3 is TGTGCCAGCAACGTAGGGAGCCCTTATTCACCCCTCCACTTT.

CDR3 in DNA: TGCGCCAGCAGCTTGCGAACGGGAGGTAGCACCGGGGAGCTGTTTTTT. Protein product: CASSLRTGGSTGELFF. The chain employs TRBV5-1 and TRBJ2-2; 7 bases match TRBD2. With V trimmed by 1 base and J by 4 bases, 7 bases remained unmatched. The CDR3 runs 16 residues. Germline values: CDR1 SGHRS, CDR2 YFSETQ.

The rearrangement links TRBV23-1 to TRBJ2-5; TRBD2 aligns across 9 bases. TRBV23-1 has ORF status, its function being uncertain. The CDR3 has 14 amino acids. Unmatched junction bases numbered 1, after V lost 0 bases and J lost 5 bases. CDR3 sequence (DNA): TGCGCCAGCAGTCAATCGCGGGGGGGGGAGACCCAGTACTTC. It yields the protein CASSQSRGGETQYF.

The rearrangement links TRBV18 to TRBJ1-6; D ambiguous. Germline CDR1 reads KGHSH; CDR2 reads LQKENI. This CDR3 region has 14 residues. Trimming took 3 bases from V and 5 from J, leaving 8 bases between them. This CDR3 is CASSPIQNNSPLHF. CDR3 DNA sequence: TGTGCCAGCTCACCCATACAGAATAATTCACCCCTCCACTTT.

This clonotype was recorded many times. The genes are TRBV20-1 and TRBJ1-6; weak D call: TRBD1 (6 bases). V lost 6 bases to trimming and J lost 6 bases, with 12 bases between them. This CDR3 contains 13 residues. Per the germline V gene, CDR1 is DFQATT and CDR2 is SNEGSKA (reference sequence). This CDR3 is CSAKDSFNSPLHF. In DNA form, the CDR3 reads TGCAGTGCCAAGGACAGTTTTAATTCACCCCTCCACTTT.

The chain employs TRBV6-2 or TRBV6-3 and TRBJ1-5; TRBD1 agrees at 7 bases. J was trimmed by 4 bases and V by 4 bases; bases with no gene match: 7. Germline V gene sequence: CDR1 MNHEY, CDR2 SVGEGT. This CDR3 is 15 amino acids long. The CDR3 region is CASSSGTALNQPQHF. CDR3 DNA: TGTGCCAGCAGTTCCGGGACAGCCCTAAATCAGCCCCAGCATTTT.

This clonotype has more than one count but fewer than ten. The genes are TRBV30 and TRBJ2-5; 9 nucleotides align to TRBD1. J was trimmed by 5 bases and V by 3 bases; bases with no gene match: 7. CDR3 length: 14 residues. Germline V gene lookup returns CDR1 GTSNPN and CDR2 SVGIG (reference sequence). The CDR3 sequence is CAWSRDRVGETQYF. In DNA, the CDR3 is TGTGCCTGGAGCCGGGACAGGGTTGGGGAGACCCAGTACTTC.

The chain uses TRBV10-2 and TRBJ1-2; D perhaps matches TRBD1 (6 bases). With 9 bases removed from V and 6 bases from J, the gap between germline ends came to 14 bases. CDR1 is WSHSY, CDR2 SAAADI, per germline. The CDR3 loop spans 12 amino acids. The CDR3 sequence: CASYYGDNGYTF. The CDR3 DNA sequence: TGCGCCAGTTACTACGGGGACAATGGCTACACCTTC.

This clonotype has more than one count but fewer than ten. The J gene is TRBJ2-7, the V gene TRBV20-1; D gene unclear. There are 13 residues in the CDR3. The germline V gene has CDR1 DFQATT and CDR2 SNEGSKA (reference sequence). Trimming took 6 bases from V and 0 from J, leaving 12 bases between them. The CDR3 loop reads CSADRPISYEQYF. Written as DNA, the CDR3 is TGCAGTGCCGACCGACCGATCTCCTACGAGCAGTACTTC.